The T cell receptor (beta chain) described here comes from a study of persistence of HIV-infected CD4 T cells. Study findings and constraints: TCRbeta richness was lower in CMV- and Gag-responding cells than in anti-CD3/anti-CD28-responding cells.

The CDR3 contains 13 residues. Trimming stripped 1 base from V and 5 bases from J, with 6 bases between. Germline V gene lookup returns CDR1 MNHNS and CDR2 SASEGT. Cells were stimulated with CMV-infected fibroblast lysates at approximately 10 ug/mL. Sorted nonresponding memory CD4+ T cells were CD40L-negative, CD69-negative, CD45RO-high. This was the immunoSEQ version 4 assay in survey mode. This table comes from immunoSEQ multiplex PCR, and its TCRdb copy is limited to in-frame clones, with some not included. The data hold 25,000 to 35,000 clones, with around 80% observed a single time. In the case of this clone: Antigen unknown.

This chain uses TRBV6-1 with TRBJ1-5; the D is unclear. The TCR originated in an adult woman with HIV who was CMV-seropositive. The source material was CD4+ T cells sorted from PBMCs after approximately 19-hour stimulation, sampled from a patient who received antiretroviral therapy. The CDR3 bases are TGTGCCAGCAGTGAAGGTGCCGATCAGCCCCAGCATTTT. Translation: CASSEGADQPQHF.